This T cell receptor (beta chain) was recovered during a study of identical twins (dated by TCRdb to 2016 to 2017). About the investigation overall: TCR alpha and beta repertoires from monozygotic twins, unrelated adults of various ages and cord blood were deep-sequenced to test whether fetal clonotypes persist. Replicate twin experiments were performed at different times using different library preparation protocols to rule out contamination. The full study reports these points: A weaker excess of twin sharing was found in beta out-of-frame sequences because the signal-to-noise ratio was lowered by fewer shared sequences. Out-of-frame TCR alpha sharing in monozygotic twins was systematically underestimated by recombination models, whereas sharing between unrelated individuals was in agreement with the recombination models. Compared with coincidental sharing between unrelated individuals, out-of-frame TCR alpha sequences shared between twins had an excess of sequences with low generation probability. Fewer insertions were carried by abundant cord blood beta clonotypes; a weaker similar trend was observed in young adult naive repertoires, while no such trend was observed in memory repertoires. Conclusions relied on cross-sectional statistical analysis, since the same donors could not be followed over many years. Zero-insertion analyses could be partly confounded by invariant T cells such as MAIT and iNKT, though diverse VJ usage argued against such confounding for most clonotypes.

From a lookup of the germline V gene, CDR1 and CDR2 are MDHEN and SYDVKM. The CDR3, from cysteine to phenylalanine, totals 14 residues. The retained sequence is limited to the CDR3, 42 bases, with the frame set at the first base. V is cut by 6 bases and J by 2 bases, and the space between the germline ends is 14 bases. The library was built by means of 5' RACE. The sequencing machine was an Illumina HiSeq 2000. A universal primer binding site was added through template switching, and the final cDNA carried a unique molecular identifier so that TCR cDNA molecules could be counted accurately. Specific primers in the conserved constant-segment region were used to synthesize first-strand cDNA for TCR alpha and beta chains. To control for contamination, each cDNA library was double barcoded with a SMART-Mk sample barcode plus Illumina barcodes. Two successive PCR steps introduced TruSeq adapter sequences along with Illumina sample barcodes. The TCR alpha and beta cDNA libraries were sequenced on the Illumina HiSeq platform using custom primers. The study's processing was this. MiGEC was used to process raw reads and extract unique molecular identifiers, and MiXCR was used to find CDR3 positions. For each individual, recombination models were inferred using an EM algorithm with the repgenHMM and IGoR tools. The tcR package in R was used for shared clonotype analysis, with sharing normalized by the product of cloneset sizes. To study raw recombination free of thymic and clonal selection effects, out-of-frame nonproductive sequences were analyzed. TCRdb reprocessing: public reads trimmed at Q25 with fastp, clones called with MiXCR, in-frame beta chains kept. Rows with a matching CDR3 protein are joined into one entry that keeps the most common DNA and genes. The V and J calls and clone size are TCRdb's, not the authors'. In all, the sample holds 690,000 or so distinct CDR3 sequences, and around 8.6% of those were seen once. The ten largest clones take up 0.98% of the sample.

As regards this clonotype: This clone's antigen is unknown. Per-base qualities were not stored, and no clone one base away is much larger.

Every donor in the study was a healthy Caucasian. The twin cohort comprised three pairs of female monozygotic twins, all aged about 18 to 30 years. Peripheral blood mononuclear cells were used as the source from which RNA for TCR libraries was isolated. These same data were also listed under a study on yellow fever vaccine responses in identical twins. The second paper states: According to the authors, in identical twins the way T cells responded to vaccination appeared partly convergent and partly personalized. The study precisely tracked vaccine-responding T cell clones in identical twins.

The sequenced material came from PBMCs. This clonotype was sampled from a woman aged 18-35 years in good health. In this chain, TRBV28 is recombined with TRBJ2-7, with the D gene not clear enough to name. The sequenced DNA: TGTGCCAGCAGCCGGAGACCGAAGCCCTACGAGCAGTACTTC. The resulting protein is CASSRRPKPYEQYF.